These 27 T cell receptor beta chains came from one sample sequenced in a study of T cell responses to AZD1222 COVID-19 vaccine. Method: immunoSEQ multiplex PCR; TCRdb's copy keeps in-frame clones and lacks some. The sample lists roughly 140,000 clones, more than 90% occurring once. The sample was peripheral blood, taken 28 days after the second AZD1222 dose. These receptors were collected from an adult who received the AZD1222 COVID-19 vaccine.

The chain uses TRBV11-2 and TRBJ2-7; 10 bases line up with TRBD2. This CDR3 region has 14 residues. J was trimmed by 3 bases and V by 4 bases; bases with no gene match: 3. Germline V gene sequence: CDR1 SGHAT, CDR2 FQNNGV. The CDR3 reads CASSWTSGDYEQYF. Here the CDR3 DNA reads TGTGCCAGCAGCTGGACTAGCGGTGACTACGAGCAGTACTTC. Based on the CDR3 plus reference TRBV11-2 and TRBJ2-7, the full variable domain is EAGVAQSPRYKIIEKRQSVAFWCNPISGHATLYWYQQILGQGPKLLIQFQNNGVVDDSQLPKDRFSAERLKGVDSTLKIQPAKLEDSAVYLCASSWTSGDYEQYFGPGTRLTVT.

The chain joins TRBV12-3 or TRBV12-4 to TRBJ1-1; TRBD1 might be the D (6 bases). The CDR3 loop spans 13 amino acids. V lost 1 base, J lost 8 bases, and 11 bases lay in between. The CDR3, as DNA: TGTGCCAGCAGTTTAGGGAAAGGGACAGAAGCTTTCTTT. Translation: CASSLGKGTEAFF.

This sequence joins TRBV15 and TRBJ2-6; tentatively, D is TRBD1 (6 bases). V dropped 5 bases and J dropped 0 bases, with 11 bases sitting between them. CDR3 length equals 16 residues. The germline V gene encodes CDR1 LNHNV and CDR2 YYDKDF (reference sequence). CDR3 bases: TGTGCCACCAGCCTAGGGGGAGCCTCTGGGGCCAACGTCCTGACTTTC. It encodes CATSLGGASGANVLTF.

V is TRBV27 and J is TRBJ1-2; D call uncertain. The CDR3 totals 15 residues. Per the germline V gene, CDR1 is MNHEY and CDR2 is SMNVEV (reference sequence). Trimming removed 3 bases from V and 2 bases from J, with 13 bases in between. The CDR3 here is CASSFGPRSNYGYTF. The CDR3 region has the DNA TGTGCCAGCAGTTTCGGCCCCAGGTCGAACTATGGCTACACCTTC.

This chain joins TRBV6-1 and TRBJ1-4, with TRBD1 matching 10 bases. J lost 6 bases, V lost 3 bases, and 4 bases had no gene match. The CDR3 is 15 residues long. Germline CDR1 reads MNHNS; CDR2 reads SASEGT. Here the CDR3 DNA reads TGTGCCAGCAGTGACCGACAGGGGGCGGATGAAAAACTGTTTTTT. It codes for CASSDRQGADEKLFF.

The chain links TRBV5-6 to TRBJ2-3; no firm D call. The germline V and J ends were trimmed by 1 base and 5 bases, with 8 bases remaining between them. Germline CDR1 SGHDT, CDR2 YYEEEE. There are 13 residues in the CDR3. In DNA form, the CDR3 reads TGTGCCAGCAGCTTGCCCACTGGAGATACGCAGTATTTT. The encoded protein is CASSLPTGDTQYF.

The CDR3 loop is CASSPGLPGSSYEQYF. The DNA of the CDR3 is TGTGCCAGCTCACCGGGACTGCCGGGAAGCTCCTACGAGCAGTACTTC. The V and J genes are TRBV18 and TRBJ2-7; D is possibly TRBD2 (6 bases). The V and J ends lost 3 bases and 0 bases respectively, with 15 bases between them. The CDR3 runs 16 residues. The germline V gene has CDR1 KGHSH and CDR2 LQKENI.

With respect to this clone: The junction departs from the called germline gene at one end, perhaps through a read error. This chain links TRBV4-2 with TRBJ1-1, with D possibly matching TRBD1 (5 bases). Germline V gene lookup returns CDR1 LGHNA and CDR2 YNFKEQ. CDR3 length: 13 amino acids. In nucleotides, the CDR3 is TGTGCCAGCGGCCACGGCAGGGAGGTTGAAGCTTTCTTT. Translation: CASGHGREVEAFF.

This clone was seen only a few times. V and J are TRBV18 and TRBJ2-4; D could derive from TRBD1 or TRBD2 (5 bases each). The CDR3 runs 14 residues. Per the germline V gene, CDR1 is KGHSH and CDR2 is LQKENI. Trimming took off 5 bases at V and 0 bases at J, with 8 bases between the two ends. The CDR3 sequence: CASSAGTAKNIQYF. CDR3 coding DNA: TGTGCCAGCTCAGCCGGGACAGCCAAAAACATTCAGTACTTC.

The chain has TRBV2 and TRBJ1-5; no firm D call. Trimming left V 6 bases short and J 4 bases short, with 4 bases between. Germline lookup yields CDR1 SNHLY and CDR2 FYNNEI. The CDR3 extends over 11 amino acids. The CDR3 is CASRMNQPQHF. The CDR3 nucleotides are TGTGCCAGCAGAATGAATCAGCCCCAGCATTTT.

This chain uses TRBV9 with TRBJ1-4; weak D call: TRBD1 (6 bases). Trimming shortened V by 4 bases and J by 11 bases, and 24 bases separated the two germline ends. CDR1 and CDR2 from the germline V gene are SGDLS and YYNGEE. The CDR3 sequence is 16 residues long. The DNA of the CDR3 is TGTGCCAGCAGCAGGGACATGAGGGCAGGAGGTCGCAAACTGTTTTTT. It is translated as CASSRDMRAGGRKLFF.

The chain joins TRBV2 to TRBJ1-2; a weak D match, TRBD1 (5 bases). CDR3 length: 14 residues. V was shortened by 10 bases and J by 7 bases, with 22 bases between the two germline ends. CDR1 is SNHLY and CDR2 is FYNNEI in the germline V gene. The CDR3 region is CATGRGQGVGGYTF. CDR3 in DNA: TGTGCCACCGGGAGGGGCCAAGGGGTGGGTGGCTACACCTTC.

The CDR3 protein is CASSSSIDASNYGYTF. CDR3 bases: TGTGCCAGCAGCTCATCCATTGACGCCTCTAACTATGGCTACACCTTC. The rearrangement links TRBV13 to TRBJ1-2, with D hard to call. V lost 4 bases, J lost 0 bases, and 15 bases lay in between. The CDR3 is 16 residues long. The germline V gene has CDR1 PRHDT and CDR2 FYEKMQ (reference sequence). Variable domain in full (rest from reference TRBV13 and TRBJ1-2): AAGVIQSPRHLIKEKRETATLKCYPIPRHDTVYWYQQGPGQDPQFLISFYEKMQSDKGSIPDRFSAQQFSDYHSELNMSSLELGDSALYFCASSSSIDASNYGYTFGSGTRLTVV.

The rearrangement joins TRBV29-1 to TRBJ1-1; unclear D gene. V lost 7 bases and J 0 bases, leaving 12 bases between the germline ends. CDR1 is SQVTM, CDR2 ANQGSEA, per germline. This CDR3 is 13 amino acids long. The CDR3: CSAHSLMNTEAFF. The CDR3 DNA sequence: TGCAGCGCACACAGTTTGATGAACACTGAAGCTTTCTTT. Full variable domain (missing parts from reference TRBV29-1 and TRBJ1-1): SAVISQKPSRDICQRGTSLTIQCQVDSQVTMMFWYRQQPGQSLTLIATANQGSEATYESGFVIDKFPISRPNLTFSTLTVSNMSPEDSSIYLCSAHSLMNTEAFFGQGTRLTVV.

This clone was seen a single time. The chain recombines TRBV27 with TRBJ1-5; TRBD1 might be the D (5 bases). The CDR3 spans 16 residues. Trimming shortened V by 5 bases and J by 1 base, and 15 bases separated the two germline ends. Germline V gene sequence: CDR1 MNHEY, CDR2 SMNVEV (reference sequence). The CDR3 here is CASSIGQGGSNQPQHF. In nucleotides, the CDR3 is TGTGCCAGCAGTATAGGTCAGGGAGGAAGCAATCAGCCCCAGCATTTT.

This chain links TRBV6-4 with TRBJ1-1; no clear D gene. The V end was cut by 3 bases, the J end by 4 bases, with 9 bases between. Germline lookup yields CDR1 MRHNA and CDR2 SNTAGT. The CDR3 covers 13 residues. The CDR3 loop reads CASSEFPGTEAFF. Here the CDR3 DNA reads TGTGCCAGCAGTGAGTTCCCTGGCACTGAAGCTTTCTTT.

This rearrangement joins TRBV27 to TRBJ2-7, with 11 bases matching TRBD2. The CDR3 is 16 residues long. Germline loops: CDR1 MNHEY, CDR2 SMNVEV (reference sequence). V lost 5 bases and J lost 5; bases outside the gene matches: 11. This CDR3 is CASSRDSGGARNEQYF. In DNA, the CDR3 is TGTGCCAGCAGTCGTGATAGCGGGGGGGCCCGAAACGAGCAGTACTTC.

The chain couples TRBV28 to TRBJ1-5; D is uncertain. V shed 9 bases and J shed 6 bases, with 18 bases lying between them. There are 14 residues in the CDR3. Germline CDR1 and CDR2: MDHEN and SYDVKM. Here the CDR3 reads CASCGPTTGQPQHF. The CDR3 coding sequence is TGTGCCAGTTGTGGTCCAACAACGGGTCAGCCCCAGCATTTT.

The V and J genes are TRBV5-1 and TRBJ2-1; TRBD2 agrees at 12 bases. This CDR3 is 18 amino acids long. V trimming: 0 bases; J trimming: 4 bases; junction bases outside the gene matches: 8. Germline V gene data show CDR1 as SGHRS and CDR2 as YFSETQ. The CDR3 nucleotides read TGCGCCAGCAGCTTGGGACTAGCGGGAGTTTCGGCATACAATGAGCAGTTCTTC. It is translated as CASSLGLAGVSAYNEQFF.

V and J are TRBV12-3 or TRBV12-4 and TRBJ1-1; D is unclear. The length of the CDR3 is 12 residues. V was clipped by 5 bases and J by 10 bases, with 14 bases between them. The DNA for the CDR3 is TGTGCCAGCAGTCCTTCCACCTGGGGAGCTTTCTTT. It translates to CASSPSTWGAFF.

This sequence joins TRBV6-5 and TRBJ1-6; D is perhaps TRBD1 (6 bases). The CDR3 length is 15 residues. Germline CDR1 MNHEY, CDR2 SVGAGI. Trimming took off 0 bases at V and 6 bases at J, with 9 bases between the two ends. This CDR3 reads CASSYSTGFNSPLHF. CDR3 bases: TGTGCCAGCAGTTACTCGACAGGTTTTAATTCACCCCTCCACTTT.

The rearrangement joins TRBV19 to TRBJ2-3; perhaps TRBD1 as D (6 bases). The germline V gene encodes CDR1 LNHDA and CDR2 SQIVND (reference sequence). CDR3 size: 14 residues. V was shortened by 8 bases and J by 2 bases, with 14 bases between the two germline ends. The CDR3 DNA sequence: TGTGCCAGTCGCCCGGGACACAACACAGATACGCAGTATTTT. Translated, it gives CASRPGHNTDTQYF.

The rearrangement uses TRBV5-4 and TRBJ1-2; D call uncertain. The CDR3 runs to 13 residues. Germline assignment: CDR1 SGHNT and CDR2 YYREEE (reference sequence). V was pared by 4 bases and J by 4 bases, with 11 bases between. CDR3 nucleotides: TGTGCCAGCAGCATGAAGGCAGGCTATGGCTACACCTTC. Protein product: CASSMKAGYGYTF.

The rearrangement uses TRBV9 and TRBJ2-5, with TRBD2 identical over 13 bases. CDR1 SGDLS and CDR2 YYNGEE come from the germline V gene. The V gene end was trimmed by 4 bases and the J gene end by 4 bases; junction bases not matched to a gene: 7. The length of the CDR3 is 16 residues. Here the CDR3 reads CASSPGLAGYGETQYF. CDR3 bases: TGTGCCAGCAGCCCGGGACTAGCGGGATACGGAGAGACCCAGTACTTC.

The chain is built from TRBV3-1 (or the pseudogene TRBV3-2) and TRBJ1-6; weak D call: TRBD1 (5 bases). This CDR3 is built from 15 residues. Trimming pared 4 bases from V and 13 bases from J, leaving 20 bases between. Looked up from germline, CDR1 is LGHDT and CDR2 is YNNKEL (reference sequence). DNA of the CDR3: TGTGCCAGCAGCCTGGGGCCCTCCCAATATCATCCCCTCCACTTT. It specifies CASSLGPSQYHPLHF.

The CDR3, as DNA: TGTGCCAGCAGCTTTCAGACTAGCGGGGGCACCGGGGAGCTGTTTTTT. Its protein is CASSFQTSGGTGELFF. The chain couples TRBV7-8 to TRBJ2-2, with 12 bases aligning to TRBD2. Trimming took 3 bases from V and 4 from J; bases not matched to a gene: 3. There are 16 residues in the CDR3. Germline lookup yields CDR1 SGHVS and CDR2 FQNEAQ.

The chain couples TRBV6-5 to TRBJ2-6; D not certain. V was trimmed by 2 bases and J by 0 bases, leaving 5 bases between them. Germline values: CDR1 MNHEY, CDR2 SVGAGI. This CDR3 has 15 residues. The CDR3 DNA is TGTGCCAGCAGTTACAGGGACTCTGGGGCCAACGTCCTGACTTTC. It is translated as CASSYRDSGANVLTF.